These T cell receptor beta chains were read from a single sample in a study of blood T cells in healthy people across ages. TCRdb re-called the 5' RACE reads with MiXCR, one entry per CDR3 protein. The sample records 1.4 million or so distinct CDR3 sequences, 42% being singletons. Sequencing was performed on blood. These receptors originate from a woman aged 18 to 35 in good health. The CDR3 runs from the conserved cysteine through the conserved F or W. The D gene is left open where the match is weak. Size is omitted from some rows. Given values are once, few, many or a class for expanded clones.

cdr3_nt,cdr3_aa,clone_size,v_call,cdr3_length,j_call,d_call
TGCGCCAGCAGCCAAATTGGGGGACAAAGGGGATCAGATACGCAGTATTTT,CASSQIGGQRGSDTQYF,-,TRBV4-1,17,TRBJ2-3,-
TGTGCTAGTGGTTTAGGACAGGCCTACAATGAGCAGTACTTC,CASGLGQAYNEQYF,-,TRBV12-5,14,TRBJ2-7,TRBD1
TGTGCCAGCAGCTTAAACGGGGGGGAGCTGTTTTTT,CASSLNGGELFF,-,TRBV7-2,12,TRBJ2-2,-
TGTGCCAGCAGTGATCCGGGACAACAAGAGACCCAGTACTTC,CASSDPGQQETQYF,-,TRBV2,14,TRBJ2-5,-
TGTGCCAGCAGCCCGGACAGGGTATCAGATACGCAGTATTTT,CASSPDRVSDTQYF,-,TRBV2,14,TRBJ2-3,TRBD1
TGCGCCAGCAGCCATCCTCCGCGGGGGCTCAACTATGGCTACACCTTC,CASSHPPRGLNYGYTF,few,TRBV4-1,16,TRBJ1-2,-
TGTGCCAGCTCTGCACAGGGCCGATACGAGCAGTACTTC,CASSAQGRYEQYF,few,TRBV18,13,TRBJ2-7,-
TGCGCCAGCAGCCAAGCCGGAGAGACCCAGTACTTC,CASSQAGETQYF,few,TRBV4-1,12,TRBJ2-5,-
TGTGCTAGTAGAGGGGATGTCGATGGCTACACCTTC,CASRGDVDGYTF,few,TRBV12-5,12,TRBJ1-2,-
TGTGCCAGCAGCTTCCGGGACAGACTTGGTGGCTACACCTTC,CASSFRDRLGGYTF,-,TRBV7-2,14,TRBJ1-2,TRBD1
TGTGCCAGCAGCCGCCTTCTACAGGGTGGGAAGGCTTTCTTT,CASSRLLQGGKAFF,-,TRBV5-4,14,TRBJ1-1,-
TGCAGTGCTTTGGGACTAGCGGGAGGCCCCTACAATGAGCAGTACTTC,CSALGLAGGPYNEQYF,-,TRBV20-1,16,TRBJ2-4,TRBD2
TGTGCCAGCGGTGGGACTAGCGGAAACAATGAGCAGTACTTC,CASGGTSGNNEQYF,-,TRBV9,14,TRBJ2-7,TRBD2
TGTGCCAGCAGCTTGGGGCCCGACAATGAGCAGTACTTC,CASSLGPDNEQYF,-,TRBV7-9,13,TRBJ2-7,-
TGTGCCAGCAGCTTAGCGACCCTGGAGACCCAGTACTTC,CASSLATLETQYF,few,TRBV7-9,13,TRBJ2-5,-
TGTGCCTGGAGTGTAGGCGGGACCGTTAGAGAGCAGTACTTC,CAWSVGGTVREQYF,many,TRBV30,14,TRBJ2-7,-
TGTGCCAGCACCCCTTCTAGGGGGGAGTGGTATGGCTACACCTTC,CASTPSRGEWYGYTF,-,TRBV7-2,15,TRBJ1-2,-
TGTGCCAGCAGCGTAGAGGACGCGGGGGGCTTGTACAATGAGCAGTTCTTC,CASSVEDAGGLYNEQFF,few,TRBV9,17,TRBJ2-1,TRBD2
TGTGCCAGCAGCTTATTCGGCGGTGAAAAACTGTTTTTT,CASSLFGGEKLFF,many,TRBV12-3/TRBV12-4,13,TRBJ1-4,-
TGTGCTAGTGGTTGCCCAGACGGGGAAGATCTTAGCACGGATACGCAGTATTTT,CASGCPDGEDLSTDTQYF,-,TRBV12-5,18,TRBJ2-3,-
TGTGCCAGCAGCCCGAACAGGGGGACGGCGAGCACTGAAGCTTTCTTT,CASSPNRGTASTEAFF,-,TRBV11-3,16,TRBJ1-1,TRBD1
TGTGCCAGCAGCTCCGACGCCAAGGGGGACATTCAGTACTTC,CASSSDAKGDIQYF,-,TRBV5-6,14,TRBJ2-4,-